The 27 T cell receptor beta chains reported below all come from one sample, sequenced in a study of graft-versus-host responses after intestinal transplantation. The repertoire was sequenced with immunoSEQ multiplex PCR; TCRdb's copy has only in-frame clones and lacks some. The table includes some 13,000 clones, roughly 35% detected once. The sequencing used alloreactive CD4+ T cells from a mixed lymphocyte reaction culture, collected before intestinal transplant. Noted subset: CFSE-low proliferating T cells sorted from roughly six-day pre-transplant mixed lymphocyte reaction (GvH or HvG direction). The receptor source for this set is a human patient who received an intestinal transplant.

This chain uses TRBV27 with TRBJ2-3; perhaps TRBD1 as D (5 bases). Trimming removed 4 bases from V and 0 bases from J, with 14 bases in between. Germline CDR1 reads MNHEY; CDR2 reads SMNVEV (reference sequence). The CDR3 length is 16 residues. As DNA, the CDR3 is TGTGCCAGCAGTTCGCCGACAGTCCATAGCACAGATACGCAGTATTTT. Translated: CASSSPTVHSTDTQYF.

This clone was detected a few times. The rearrangement links TRBV2 to TRBJ1-2; D unclear. This CDR3 is built from 14 residues. Per the germline V gene, CDR1 is SNHLY and CDR2 is FYNNEI. Trimming removed 4 bases at V and 4 bases at J, with 13 bases between. The DNA of the CDR3 is TGTGCCAGCAGTGTAGGAGTAGGGAGCTATGGCTACACCTTC. Amino acid sequence: CASSVGVGSYGYTF.

This clone occurred a few times. The rearrangement links TRBV10-3 to TRBJ1-5; D perhaps matches TRBD1 (6 bases). The CDR3 consists of 15 residues. Germline V gene sequence: CDR1 ENHRY, CDR2 SYGVKD. V was clipped by 2 bases and J by 3 bases, with 11 bases between them. In DNA, the CDR3 is TGTGCCATCAGTGAGGCCGGACAGCTCAATCAGCCCCAGCATTTT. The encoded protein is CAISEAGQLNQPQHF.

This clone has a handful of counts. The chain combines TRBV12-5 with TRBJ1-2; TRBD1 is a possible D gene (5 bases). Germline CDR1 is LGHNT and CDR2 is FRNRAP. Trimming shortened V by 7 bases and J by 5 bases, and 14 bases separated the two germline ends. This CDR3 has 13 residues. CDR3 in DNA: TGTGCTAGTGCGAGGACCGGGGGTTATGGCTACACCTTC. It yields the protein CASARTGGYGYTF.

The rearrangement uses TRBV11-2 and TRBJ2-1; 7 nucleotides match TRBD1. Germline V gives CDR1 SGHAT, CDR2 FQNNGV. After removal of 5 bases from V and 8 bases from J, the junction contained 12 bases not matched to a gene. The CDR3 has 15 amino acids. CDR3 nucleotides: TGTGCCAGCAGCCTCCCGGTGACAGGGATGTATGAGCAGTTCTTC. It codes for CASSLPVTGMYEQFF.

The chain carries TRBV6-6 and TRBJ1-1, with D hard to call. Germline CDR1 reads MNHNY; CDR2 reads SVGAGI (reference sequence). CDR3 length equals 12 residues. Trimming cost V 3 bases and J 2 bases, with 4 bases left between them. The CDR3 sequence is CASSYYNTEAFF. In DNA form, the CDR3 reads TGTGCCAGCAGTTATTATAACACTGAAGCTTTCTTT.

The chain joins TRBV6-4 to TRBJ1-6, with 8 bases aligning to TRBD1. Germline V gene lookup returns CDR1 MRHNA and CDR2 SNTAGT. V dropped 6 bases and J dropped 7; count of bases not matched to a gene: 5. The CDR3 is made up of 14 amino acids. CDR3 sequence reads: CASSDRGRNSPLHF. CDR3 DNA sequence: TGTGCCAGCAGCGACAGGGGAAGGAATTCACCCCTCCACTTT.

This chain joins TRBV5-6 and TRBJ1-3; 8 bases agree with TRBD1. V gave up 4 bases and J gave up 4 bases; unmatched junction bases: 13. There are 17 residues in the CDR3. Germline V gene lookup returns CDR1 SGHDT and CDR2 YYEEEE. CDR3: CASSLVRTGSAGNTIYF. For the CDR3, the DNA is TGTGCCAGCAGCCTAGTAAGGACAGGGTCCGCCGGAAACACCATATATTTT. Looking up the rest from reference TRBV5-6 and TRBJ1-3 gives the full variable domain: DAGVTQSPTHLIKTRGQQVTLRCSPKSGHDTVSWYQQALGQGPQFIFQYYEEEERQRGNFPDRFSGHQFPNYSSELNVNALLLGDSALYLCASSLVRTGSAGNTIYFGEGSWLTVV.

V usage is TRBV5-6 and J usage is TRBJ1-1; 7 bases are a match to TRBD1. The CDR3 is 12 residues long. The J segment lost 7 bases and the V segment lost 6 bases, leaving 6 bases of the junction unmatched. Germline CDR1 SGHDT, CDR2 YYEEEE. This CDR3 reads CASTFRDSEAFF. The CDR3 region has the DNA TGTGCCAGCACCTTCCGGGACAGTGAAGCTTTCTTT.

Only a few counts were recorded for this clone. The chain is built from TRBV30 and TRBJ1-4; no reliable D call. Looked up from germline, CDR1 is GTSNPN and CDR2 is SVGIG (reference sequence). This CDR3 has 13 residues. The V and J ends lost 2 bases and 4 bases respectively, with 8 bases between them. This CDR3 reads CAWSPGVNEKLFF. DNA for the CDR3: TGTGCCTGGAGTCCCGGAGTTAATGAAAAACTGTTTTTT.

The chain links TRBV27 to TRBJ1-2, with 7 positions matching TRBD1. V was pared by 3 bases and J by 9 bases, with 13 bases of the junction left unmatched. Germline V lookup: CDR1 MNHEY, CDR2 SMNVEV (reference sequence). The CDR3 is made up of 15 amino acids. The CDR3 DNA sequence: TGTGCCAGCAGTTTTATAGGGGGCTCCCCTATGAGCTACACCTTC. As protein: CASSFIGGSPMSYTF.

The rearrangement links TRBV30 to TRBJ1-6; possible D gene TRBD1, 6 bases. The germline gives CDR1 GTSNPN, CDR2 SVGIG (reference sequence). Trimming removed 1 base from V and 9 bases from J, with 19 bases in between. The CDR3 sequence is 16 residues long. CDR3 amino acids: CAWSGSRGANTSPLHF. For the CDR3, the DNA is TGTGCCTGGAGTGGGAGCAGGGGCGCGAATACTTCACCCCTCCACTTT.

This clone was observed a handful of times. The chain combines TRBV19 with TRBJ2-6; possibly TRBD1 for D (6 bases). This CDR3 is 15 amino acids long. V lost 6 bases and J 4 bases, leaving 13 bases between the germline ends. Looked up from germline, CDR1 is LNHDA and CDR2 is SQIVND (reference sequence). CDR3 sequence (DNA): TGTGCCAGTAGGGATACAGGGACCGGGGCCAACGTCCTGACTTTC. Amino acids: CASRDTGTGANVLTF.

The gene calls are TRBV7-2 and TRBJ2-1; 10 bases match TRBD2. The CDR3 is made up of 15 amino acids. CDR1 and CDR2 (germline): SGHTA, FQGNSA. V was pared by 4 bases and J by 8 bases, with 8 bases of the junction left unmatched. The CDR3 sequence is CASSSSGGAWDEQFF. The CDR3 DNA follows: TGTGCCAGCAGCTCCAGCGGGGGGGCTTGGGATGAGCAGTTCTTC.

Comment on this clone: Its ends do not fully match the called genes, so a read error is possible. The chain employs TRBV18 and TRBJ1-5, with TRBD1 as a possible D gene (6 bases). The CDR3 is 15 residues long. Germline V CDR1 and CDR2: KGHSH, LQKENI. The CDR3: CASSPQGGGNQPQHF. The DNA for the CDR3 is TGTGCCAGCTCGCCACAGGGAGGCGGCAATCAGCCCCAGCATTTT.

The chain links TRBV23-1 to TRBJ2-5; tentatively, D is TRBD1 (6 bases). TRBV23-1 is an ORF for which the function is uncertain. The CDR3 has 15 residues. Deletions cut 4 bases from V and 1 base from J, with 13 bases between. The CDR3 region has the DNA TGCGCCAGCAGTCTGGACAGACTGATCCAAGAGACCCAGTACTTC. Protein: CASSLDRLIQETQYF.

This clone was picked up a small number of times. The chain has TRBV20-1 and TRBJ2-4; D might be TRBD1 (6 bases). Germline V CDR1 and CDR2: DFQATT, SNEGSKA (reference sequence). The length of the CDR3 is 11 residues. Trimming left V 6 bases short and J 9 bases short, with 12 bases between. The DNA of the CDR3 is TGCAGTGCATCACAGGGTGGCATTCAGTACTTC. This sequence encodes CSASQGGIQYF.

This clone was seen only once. The CDR3 protein is CASSFSPGTSGVADTQYF. CDR3 DNA: TGCGCCAGCAGCTTCTCTCCCGGGACTAGCGGGGTTGCAGATACGCAGTATTTT. The chain couples TRBV5-1 to TRBJ2-3; the match to TRBD2 covers 13 bases. CDR3 length: 18 residues. The junction had 10 bases not matched to a gene; V was cut back by 2 bases and J by 4 bases. CDR1 and CDR2 (germline): SGHRS, YFSETQ. The full variable domain, completed using reference TRBV5-1 and TRBJ2-3, is KAGVTQTPRYLIKTRGQQVTLSCSPISGHRSVSWYQQTPGQGLQFLFEYFSETQRNKGNFPGRFSGRQFSNSRSEMNVSTLELGDSALYLCASSFSPGTSGVADTQYFGPGTRLTVL.

With regard to this clone: Relative to the germline gene, one junction end is altered; a read error may explain this. The chain has TRBV30 and TRBJ1-4; TRBD1 matches at 7 bases. The CDR3 spans 12 residues. CDR1 and CDR2 from the germline V gene are GTSNPN and SVGIG (reference sequence). The CDR3 DNA reads as TGCGCCGCCGGGACAGTCAATGAAAAACTGTTTTTT. Residues: CAAGTVNEKLFF. The variable domain in full, completed from reference TRBV30 and TRBJ1-4, reads SQTIHQWPATLVQPVGSPLSLECTVEGTSNPNLYWYRQAAGRGLQLLFYSVGIGQISSEVPQNLSASRPQDRQFILSSKKLLLSDSGFYLCAAGTVNEKLFFGSGTQLSVL.

The V gene is TRBV27, the J gene TRBJ2-1, with 9 bases lining up with TRBD2. The V and J ends lost 2 bases and 3 bases, in that order; junction bases with no gene match: 14. CDR3 length equals 19 residues. Germline assignment: CDR1 MNHEY and CDR2 SMNVEV (reference sequence). CDR3 region: CASSLGASGVMRGYNEQFF. The CDR3 bases are TGTGCCAGCAGTTTAGGGGCTAGCGGGGTTATGAGGGGCTACAATGAGCAGTTCTTC.

This clone was seen more than once but under ten times. The chain couples TRBV5-4 to TRBJ2-1; the D gene is possibly TRBD2 (6 bases). V lost 3 bases, J lost 3 bases, and 10 bases lay in between. Per germline, CDR1 SGHNT and CDR2 YYREEE (reference sequence). CDR3 size: 14 residues. CDR3 residues: CASSSSSVYNEQFF. The CDR3 nucleotides read TGTGCCAGCAGCTCCTCTAGCGTCTACAATGAGCAGTTCTTC. The whole variable domain, remainder taken from reference TRBV5-4 and TRBJ2-1, is ETGVTQSPTHLIKTRGQQVTLRCSSQSGHNTVSWYQQALGQGPQFIFQYYREEENGRGNFPPRFSGLQFPNYSSELNVNALELDDSALYLCASSSSSVYNEQFFGPGTRLTVL.

The chain has TRBV19 and TRBJ2-7; TRBD1 matches at 7 bases. Germline CDR1 reads LNHDA; CDR2 reads SQIVND (reference sequence). This CDR3 contains 15 residues. Trimming at V came to 5 bases and at J to 2 bases, leaving 9 bases not matched to a gene. The CDR3 here is CASSPGPTGTYEQYF. The CDR3 DNA follows: TGTGCCAGTAGTCCCGGCCCGACAGGGACCTACGAGCAGTACTTC. The full variable domain, its missing parts supplied by reference TRBV19 and TRBJ2-7, is DGGITQSPKYLFRKEGQNVTLSCEQNLNHDAMYWYRQDPGQGLRLIYYSQIVNDFQKGDIAEGYSVSREKKESFPLTVTSAQKNPTAFYLCASSPGPTGTYEQYFGPGTRLTVT.

CDR3 in DNA: TGTGCCAGCAGCTTATTCTCGGGGGGGACAGGGGGCGGCTACACCTTC. Translation gives CASSLFSGGTGGGYTF. The chain employs TRBV11-2 and TRBJ1-2; 12 bases fit TRBD1. Germline V gene data show CDR1 as SGHAT and CDR2 as FQNNGV. This CDR3 has 16 amino acids. Trimming took 2 bases from V and 8 from J; bases not matched to a gene: 9.

The chain links TRBV5-1 to TRBJ2-1, with 8 positions matching TRBD2. In germline, CDR1 is SGHRS, CDR2 YFSETQ. V shed 4 bases and J 10 bases; nucleotides not matched to a gene: 4. The CDR3 runs 12 residues. The CDR3 coding sequence is TGCGCCAGCAGCCCGGCGGGGGGCGAGCAGTTCTTC. Its protein product is CASSPAGGEQFF.

V usage is TRBV27 and J usage is TRBJ2-1; the match to TRBD1 covers 9 bases. The J segment lost 6 bases and the V segment lost 2 bases, leaving 5 bases of the junction unmatched. Germline CDR1 MNHEY, CDR2 SMNVEV (reference sequence). The CDR3 length is 15 residues. For the CDR3, the DNA is TGTGCCAGCAGTTTAAGGCGACAGGGGGGCAATGAGCAGTTCTTC. Its translation is CASSLRRQGGNEQFF.

A note on this clone: The sample has other DNA sequences that encode this CDR3 too. V usage is TRBV18 and J usage is TRBJ1-2; D gene unclear. V lost 1 base and J 7 bases, leaving 4 bases between the germline ends. CDR3 length equals 11 residues. In germline, CDR1 is KGHSH, CDR2 LQKENI. CDR3 sequence (DNA): TGTGCCAGCTCACCACTGAGTGGCTACACCTTC. This sequence encodes CASSPLSGYTF.

V and J are TRBV6-6 and TRBJ2-7; 9 nucleotides agree with TRBD1. The junction had 8 bases not matched to a gene; V was cut back by 2 bases and J by 3 bases. Germline assignment: CDR1 MNHNY and CDR2 SVGAGI (reference sequence). The CDR3 length is 16 residues. Written as DNA, the CDR3 is TGTGCCAGCAGTTACCGAACCACAGGGGGCGGCTACGAGCAGTACTTC. Translating it yields CASSYRTTGGGYEQYF.